Each of the 20 T cell receptor beta chains below was sequenced from the same sample in a study of blood T cell repertoires in COVID-19. Assay used: immunoSEQ multiplex PCR; TCRdb lists only in-frame clones, some missing. The sample holds approximately 150,000 clones, approximately 86% seen once. Input material: peripheral blood. The receptors come from a woman aged 60-70 years with acute or convalescent COVID-19.

The chain has TRBV30 and TRBJ1-6; 7 positions agree with TRBD1. The CDR3 has 16 residues. V gave up 1 base and J gave up 11 bases; unmatched junction bases: 14. From germline, CDR1 is GTSNPN and CDR2 SVGIG (reference sequence). The CDR3: CAWSGLGGGAEAPLHF. The CDR3 coding sequence is TGTGCCTGGAGTGGTCTAGGAGGGGGCGCGGAGGCACCCCTCCACTTT.

V usage is TRBV5-1 and J usage is TRBJ1-1; 7 positions agree with TRBD1. The junction had 3 bases not matched to a gene; V was cut back by 4 bases and J by 0 bases. The CDR3 length is 14 residues. The V gene's germline CDR1 is SGHRS and CDR2 YFSETQ. CDR3 sequence: CASSTTGLNTEAFF. The CDR3 nucleotides are TGCGCCAGCAGCACGACAGGGCTGAACACTGAAGCTTTCTTT.

The rearrangement uses TRBV2 and TRBJ2-1; tentative D call: TRBD2 (6 bases). Germline V gene lookup returns CDR1 SNHLY and CDR2 FYNNEI. There are 17 residues in the CDR3. Trimming removed 1 base at V and 5 bases at J, with 18 bases between. The CDR3 DNA is TGTGCCAGCAGTGAAGGGGCTAGCGCAGCGTGGGACAATGAGCAGTTCTTC. Its protein is CASSEGASAAWDNEQFF.

The genes are TRBV5-1 and TRBJ1-2; a weak D match, TRBD1 (5 bases). With 1 base removed from V and 8 bases from J, the gap between germline ends came to 12 bases. The germline V gene has CDR1 SGHRS and CDR2 YFSETQ. CDR3 length equals 13 residues. CDR3 region: CASSLFGANGYTF. In DNA, the CDR3 is TGCGCCAGCAGCTTGTTTGGGGCTAACGGCTACACCTTC.

The CDR3 loop is CASSFGDRENEKLFF. CDR3 coding DNA: TGTGCCAGCAGCTTTGGGGACAGGGAGAATGAAAAACTGTTTTTT. This chain connects TRBV5-5 to TRBJ1-4, with 9 bases lining up with TRBD1. Germline values: CDR1 SGHKS, CDR2 YYEKEE (reference sequence). J gave up 5 bases and V 2 bases, and 4 bases lay outside the gene matches. The CDR3 loop spans 15 amino acids.

The V call is TRBV7-2, the J call TRBJ2-2; 8 bases line up with TRBD2. Trimming cost V 7 bases and J 5 bases; bases outside gene matches: 9. Per germline, CDR1 SGHTA and CDR2 FQGNSA. This CDR3 is 15 amino acids long. DNA of the CDR3: TGTGCCAGCACTGGACGCGGGGGGCGGACCGGGGAGCTGTTTTTT. This gives the protein CASTGRGGRTGELFF.

The genes are TRBV19 and TRBJ1-2, with a tentative D call TRBD1 (6 bases). Germline V CDR1 and CDR2: LNHDA, SQIVND (reference sequence). The CDR3 consists of 16 residues. V gave up 2 bases and J gave up 2 bases, with 15 bases separating them. Here the CDR3 DNA reads TGTGCCAGTAGTATATCGATGGGGGGGCGGAACTATGGCTACACCTTC. Protein: CASSISMGGRNYGYTF.

This clone came up once. This rearrangement joins TRBV6-5 to TRBJ2-4; TRBD1 is a possible D gene (6 bases). There are 15 residues in the CDR3. In germline, CDR1 is MNHEY, CDR2 SVGAGI. Trimming removed 6 bases from V and 3 bases from J, with 15 bases in between. CDR3 nucleotide sequence: TGTGCCAGCAGATCTCTCCTGACAGGCAAAAACATTCAGTACTTC. Translated, it gives CASRSLLTGKNIQYF.

The genes are TRBV9 and TRBJ2-3; D may be TRBD2 (6 bases). The CDR3 sequence is 15 residues long. V lost 0 bases, J lost 1 base, and 9 bases lay in between. CDR1 and CDR2 (germline): SGDLS, YYNGEE. The CDR3 sequence: CASSVGGVGTDTQYF. CDR3 sequence (DNA): TGTGCCAGCAGCGTAGGCGGGGTAGGCACAGATACGCAGTATTTT.

This chain joins TRBV6-5 and TRBJ1-2; D might be TRBD1 (6 bases). CDR1 and CDR2 from the germline V gene are MNHEY and SVGAGI. CDR3 size: 15 residues. V was shortened by 1 base and J by 4 bases, with 13 bases between the two germline ends. In nucleotides, the CDR3 is TGTGCCAGCAGTTACTTCTCAGGGGTCGGCTATGGCTACACCTTC. This translates into CASSYFSGVGYGYTF.

This chain joins TRBV3-1 (or the pseudogene TRBV3-2) and TRBJ1-6; 8 bases align to TRBD1. Per germline, CDR1 LGHDT and CDR2 YNNKEL (reference sequence). Trimming took 11 bases from V and 13 from J; bases not matched to a gene: 10. This CDR3 comprises 12 residues. The CDR3 nucleotides are TGTGCCGGGAGGGACAGGCCTTCGCCCCTCCACTTT. It specifies CAGRDRPSPLHF.

This clone occurred a few times. The genes are TRBV3-1 (or the pseudogene TRBV3-2) and TRBJ2-2, with 7 bases that match TRBD2. The CDR3 loop spans 15 amino acids. V was clipped by 0 bases and J by 7 bases; unmatched bases: 5. Germline V gene data show CDR1 as LGHDT and CDR2 as YNNKEL (reference sequence). The CDR3 spells CASSQDLASGGELFF. The CDR3 nucleotides read TGTGCCAGCAGCCAAGATTTGGCTAGCGGCGGGGAGCTGTTTTTT.

The chain employs TRBV4-2 and TRBJ1-2; D remains ambiguous. This CDR3 region has 11 residues. V dropped 6 bases and J dropped 4 bases, with 6 bases sitting between them. Per germline, CDR1 LGHNA and CDR2 YNFKEQ. CDR3 protein: CASSHGYGYTF. CDR3 DNA: TGTGCCAGCAGTCACGGCTATGGCTACACCTTC.

The chain has TRBV29-1 and TRBJ1-2; D unclear. Trimming left V 3 bases short and J 7 bases short, with 18 bases between. The CDR3 runs 14 residues. Germline V gene sequence: CDR1 SQVTM, CDR2 ANQGSEA. The CDR3 loop reads CSVDSGRIGGGYTF. The CDR3 bases are TGCAGCGTTGACAGCGGACGGATTGGTGGTGGCTACACCTTC.

V gene TRBV11-2 combines with J gene TRBJ1-1, with D maybe TRBD1 (5 bases). Trimming stripped 5 bases from V and 3 bases from J, with 10 bases between. CDR1 and CDR2 (germline): SGHAT, FQNNGV. The CDR3 totals 13 residues. The DNA for the CDR3 is TGTGCCAGCAGCCCTACAGGAGACACTGAAGCTTTCTTT. It specifies CASSPTGDTEAFF.

The sample holds one count of this clone. The chain joins TRBV6-5 to TRBJ2-4; 9 positions agree with TRBD1. The germline V gene encodes CDR1 MNHEY and CDR2 SVGAGI. V was clipped by 5 bases and J by 0 bases; unmatched bases: 2. The CDR3 is 15 amino acids. In DNA, the CDR3 is TGTGCCAGCAGTAGGACAGGGGTAGCCAAAAACATTCAGTACTTC. It codes for CASSRTGVAKNIQYF.

The chain links TRBV28 to TRBJ1-5; D uncertain. Germline V CDR1 and CDR2: MDHEN, SYDVKM. This CDR3 spans 15 amino acids. The V end was cut by 7 bases, the J end by 0 bases, with 13 bases between. CDR3 amino acids: CASIGTMNSNQPQHF. The CDR3 bases are TGTGCCAGCATTGGTACTATGAATAGCAATCAGCCCCAGCATTTT.

The table lists this clone with a count of one. This chain joins TRBV11-3 and TRBJ2-3; D gene unclear. This CDR3 is 15 amino acids long. V was trimmed by 5 bases and J by 1 base, leaving 13 bases between them. CDR1 and CDR2 (germline): SGHNT, YENEEA. CDR3 DNA sequence: TGTGCCAGCAGCCGCCGGAAAGGAGGCACAGATACGCAGTATTTT. Its protein is CASSRRKGGTDTQYF.

V and J are TRBV9 and TRBJ2-7; TRBD1 might be the D (6 bases). The CDR3 consists of 14 residues. Germline V gene lookup returns CDR1 SGDLS and CDR2 YYNGEE. Trimming stripped 1 base from V and 1 base from J, with 9 bases between. This CDR3 is CASSVLDSSYEQYF. In nucleotides, the CDR3 is TGTGCCAGCAGCGTATTGGACAGTTCCTACGAGCAGTACTTC.

V and J are TRBV10-3 and TRBJ1-6; D is undetermined. The CDR3 totals 14 residues. Trimming took 2 bases from V and 9 from J, leaving 11 bases between them. CDR1 ENHRY and CDR2 SYGVKD come from the germline V gene. CDR3 region: CAISEGQRSSPLHF. CDR3 DNA: TGTGCCATCAGTGAGGGTCAGCGCTCTTCACCCCTCCACTTT.